Listed below are T cell receptor beta chains from one sample, sequenced in a study of blood T cell repertoires in COVID-19. Clones were read by immunoSEQ multiplex PCR, and TCRdb kept only the in-frame ones, dropping some. The sample gives fewer than 350,000 clones, approximately 86% of which show up once; about 4.2% is in the top ten. Sequenced material: PBMCs or T cells enriched from blood (not recorded which). The receptor set was obtained from a woman aged 35 to 49 with acute COVID-19. CDR3s include the opening cysteine and the closing phenylalanine or tryptophan. Each record gives: J gene, clone size, D gene, V gene, CDR3 DNA, CDR3 protein. A D gene is named only where the DNA matches it firmly. For some rows the clone size is stated as once, few or many, or as a class when expanded; others skip it.

TRBJ1-5 - - TRBV15 TGTGCCACCAGCAGCGAGGCACGGCTGGGTTATTGGACCCAGCATTTT CATSSEARLGYWTQHF
TRBJ2-1 - - TRBV7-8 TGTGCCAGCAGCTTATTCTCGACAGCATCCTACAATGAGCAGTTCTTC CASSLFSTASYNEQFF
TRBJ2-3 - TRBD2 TRBV7-2 TGTGCCAGCAGCTTAGCGCTAAGCGGGGGCACAGATACGCAGTATTTT CASSLALSGGTDTQYF
TRBJ1-2 - TRBD1 TRBV3-1/TRBV3-2 TGTGCCAGCAGCCAAGGGAGGGACAGGGCCTATGGCTACACCTTC CASSQGRDRAYGYTF
TRBJ1-1 - - TRBV9 TGTGCCAGCAGCGTAGATGCAGGGAATGAAGCTTTCTTT CASSVDAGNEAFF
TRBJ1-6 - - TRBV12-3/TRBV12-4 TGTGCCAGCAGCCGCGGGAGTGCTTCACCCCTCCACTTT CASSRGSASPLHF
TRBJ1-3 few - TRBV4-1 TGCGCCAGCAGCCAAGGAACGTCCCCAGTCAACTATGGAAACACCATATATTTT CASSQGTSPVNYGNTIYF
TRBJ1-2 - - TRBV15 TGTGCCACTAGGACAGATACTAACTATGGCTACACCTTC CATRTDTNYGYTF
TRBJ1-3 once - TRBV12-5 TGTGCTAGTGGTTTTACATCTGGAAACACCATATATTTT CASGFTSGNTIYF
TRBJ1-1 - - TRBV7-9 TGTGCCAGCAGCTTGAAGGGTTCCGAGGGCACTGAAGCTTTCTTT CASSLKGSEGTEAFF
TRBJ1-5 - - TRBV7-9 TGTGCCAGCAGCTTAGGGGTGGGGCAGAGAAATCAGCCCCAGCATTTT CASSLGVGQRNQPQHF
TRBJ2-5 - TRBD1 TRBV18 TGTGCCAGCTCTCTAAGACAGGGGGCGCCGATAGAGACCCAGTACTTC CASSLRQGAPIETQYF
TRBJ2-7 - - TRBV27 TGTGCCAGCAGTCCCGCCAGGGTTGGTAACGAGCAGTACTTC CASSPARVGNEQYF
TRBJ2-1 few - TRBV3-1/TRBV3-2 TGTGCCAGCAGCCTTGTGACCGGGACTGGAAACAATGAGCAGTTCTTC CASSLVTGTGNNEQFF
TRBJ2-1 - TRBD2 TRBV28 TGTGCCAGCAGTTTATCACTAGCGGGAGTTTTTGAGCAGTTCTTC CASSLSLAGVFEQFF
TRBJ2-5 - TRBD1 TRBV27 TGTGCCAGCAGTTCGGACAGGGAGCGGGAGACCCAGTACTTC CASSSDRERETQYF
TRBJ1-5 - - TRBV2 TGTGCCAGCAGTGAACCAGGTTTCAATCAGCCCCAGCATTTT CASSEPGFNQPQHF